A selection of T cell receptor beta chains follows, all from one sample in a study of blood T cell repertoires in COVID-19. Data came from immunoSEQ multiplex PCR; TCRdb stores just in-frame clones and leaves some out. The sample includes 85,000 to 120,000 clones, 80% to 90% seen only once; the top ten take around 9.5%. The sample consisted of peripheral blood. These receptors were collected from a man aged 35-49 years with active or convalescent COVID-19. Both conserved end residues are part of each CDR3. A D gene is named only where the DNA matches it firmly. Not all rows give a size; the values are once, few, many and, for expanded clones, a class.

d_call	v_call	j_call	clone_size	cdr3_aa	cdr3_nt
TRBD1	TRBV25-1	TRBJ2-5	-	CASRSPTGGQETQYF	TGTGCCAGCAGGAGCCCGACAGGGGGACAAGAGACCCAGTACTTC
-	TRBV4-3	TRBJ2-1	-	CASSLDSSKVYEQFF	TGCGCCAGCAGCCTCGACAGCTCGAAAGTGTACGAGCAGTTCTTC
TRBD1	TRBV4-3	TRBJ1-5	-	CASSQPGTENQPQHF	TGCGCCAGCAGCCAACCCGGGACAGAGAATCAGCCCCAGCATTTT
-	TRBV2	TRBJ2-5	-	CASSGQRKTQYF	TGTGCCAGCAGTGGTCAGCGGAAGACCCAGTACTTC
-	TRBV7-8	TRBJ1-1	-	CASSGRAAVAFF	TGTGCCAGCAGCGGCAGGGCAGCTGTAGCTTTCTTT
TRBD2	TRBV7-9	TRBJ2-2	-	CASSGRAGELFF	TGTGCCAGCAGCGGGAGGGCCGGGGAGCTGTTTTTT
TRBD1	TRBV6-2/TRBV6-3	TRBJ1-2	-	CASSDPGQDSYGYTF	TGTGCCAGCAGTGACCCGGGACAGGACAGCTATGGCTACACCTTC
TRBD1	TRBV6-5	TRBJ1-3	-	CASKRQGSSGNTIYF	TGTGCCAGCAAAAGACAGGGAAGTTCTGGAAACACCATATATTTT
-	TRBV10-2	TRBJ1-1	-	CASSDPRHLNTEAFF	TGCGCCAGCAGTGACCCTCGACACTTGAACACTGAAGCTTTCTTT
TRBD1	TRBV18	TRBJ1-5	once	CASSPVYTGDSNQPQHF	TGTGCCAGCTCACCAGTTTATACAGGGGATAGCAATCAGCCCCAGCATTTT
TRBD1	TRBV7-2	TRBJ1-6	-	CASSRTQGNSPLHF	TGTGCCAGCAGCCGGACACAGGGGAATTCACCCCTCCACTTT
-	TRBV4-2	TRBJ1-3	-	CASSPRAFSGNTIYF	TGTGCCAGCAGCCCCAGGGCCTTCTCTGGAAACACCATATATTTT
TRBD1	TRBV11-2	TRBJ2-1	once	CASSLDLGQGEYNEQFF	TGTGCCAGCAGCTTAGATCTGGGGCAGGGGGAGTACAATGAGCAGTTCTTC
-	TRBV6-5	TRBJ1-3	-	CASRGGSGNTIYF	TGTGCCAGCAGGGGGGGGTCTGGAAACACCATATATTTT
-	TRBV4-2	TRBJ1-6	-	CASSQDSANSYNSPLHF	TGTGCCAGCAGCCAAGATTCAGCGAACTCCTATAATTCACCCCTCCACTTT
-	TRBV19	TRBJ2-3	-	CASSRQGTDTQYF	TGTGCCAGTAGCCGCCAGGGCACAGATACGCAGTATTTT
TRBD1	TRBV12-3/TRBV12-4	TRBJ2-1	-	CATTTGGRNEQFF	TGTGCCACAACGACAGGGGGCCGGAATGAGCAGTTCTTC
TRBD1	TRBV7-3	TRBJ2-7	once	CASSLGQNYEQYF	TGTGCCAGCAGCTTGGGACAGAACTACGAGCAGTACTTC
TRBD1	TRBV12-5	TRBJ1-3	few	CASGPNKGQESGNTIYF	TGTGCTAGTGGTCCTAATAAGGGACAGGAGTCAGGAAACACCATATATTTT
-	TRBV19	TRBJ2-3	-	CASRGTGSDTQYF	TGTGCCAGCCGGGGGACCGGGTCAGATACGCAGTATTTT
TRBD1	TRBV18	TRBJ2-2	once	CASSSGQANTGELFF	TGTGCCAGCTCATCAGGACAGGCGAACACCGGGGAGCTGTTTTTT
TRBD1	TRBV3-1/TRBV3-2	TRBJ1-5	-	CASSQDRAGGQPQHF	TGTGCCAGCAGCCAAGATCGGGCAGGGGGACAGCCCCAGCATTTT
TRBD1	TRBV7-9	TRBJ1-1	-	CASSPAETGMNTEAFF	TGTGCCAGCAGCCCAGCCGAGACAGGGATGAACACTGAAGCTTTCTTT
-	TRBV19	TRBJ2-3	-	CASKETGTTDTQYF	TGTGCCAGTAAGGAAACAGGGACGACAGATACGCAGTATTTT
-	TRBV2	TRBJ2-1	few	CASGYRVNEQFF	TGTGCCAGCGGCTACAGGGTAAATGAGCAGTTCTTC
TRBD1	TRBV2	TRBJ1-4	-	CASSGQGGDEKLFF	TGTGCCAGCAGTGGACAGGGGGGGGATGAAAAACTGTTTTTT
TRBD1	TRBV7-9	TRBJ1-6	-	CASSLGGGGLSPLHF	TGTGCCAGCAGCTTAGGTGGAGGGGGCCTCTCACCCCTCCACTTT
-	TRBV6-5	TRBJ1-1	-	CASTKEGDTEAFF	TGTGCCAGCACAAAGGAAGGGGACACTGAAGCTTTCTTT
-	TRBV24-1	TRBJ1-2	-	CATSHSGHINYGYTF	TGTGCCACCAGCCATTCCGGACATATTAACTATGGCTACACCTTC
-	TRBV6-1	TRBJ1-2	few	CASSDVDRTYGYTF	TGTGCCAGCAGTGACGTAGACAGGACCTATGGCTACACCTTC
TRBD1	TRBV19	TRBJ1-5	-	CASSPYRTGRANQPQHF	TGTGCCAGTAGTCCATATAGGACAGGGCGAGCCAATCAGCCCCAGCATTTT
-	TRBV13	TRBJ2-3	-	CASSFSSPDTQYF	TGTGCCAGCAGCTTTAGCAGCCCAGATACGCAGTATTTT
-	TRBV5-8	TRBJ1-2	-	CASSRESNYGYTF	TGTGCCAGCAGCCGGGAGTCGAACTATGGCTACACCTTC
-	TRBV29-1	TRBJ2-1	-	CSVPRTGDNEQFF	TGCAGCGTCCCAAGGACGGGAGACAATGAGCAGTTCTTC
-	TRBV5-4	TRBJ1-1	-	CASSAALSGTEAFF	TGTGCCAGCAGCGCCGCACTCTCGGGGACTGAAGCTTTCTTT
-	TRBV7-2	TRBJ1-4	few	CASSPDGGTNEKLFF	TGTGCCAGCAGCCCGGACGGGGGGACTAATGAAAAACTGTTTTTT
-	TRBV5-6	TRBJ2-7	-	CASSLIGYWEQYF	TGTGCCAGCAGCTTAATCGGGTACTGGGAGCAGTACTTC
-	TRBV6-2/TRBV6-3	TRBJ1-6	once	CASSYEQYNSPLHF	TGTGCCAGCAGTTACGAACAGTATAATTCACCCCTCCACTTT
-	TRBV7-2	TRBJ2-1	once	CASSLSWPYNEQFF	TGTGCCAGCAGCTTATCCTGGCCTTACAATGAGCAGTTCTTC